This T cell receptor beta chain was sequenced for a study of glioma-infiltrating T cells. In regard to this clonotype: The antigen is not known.

Notes on the study in general: Non-neoplastic patients had below-expected tissue-blood divergence, while all gliomas exceeded expectation.

Amplification of TCR alpha and beta CDR3 regions from RNA used iRepertoire nested multiplex PCR. TCRdb passed the multiplex PCR reads through MiXCR, listing each CDR3 protein once. The sample lists approximately 190,000 distinct CDR3 sequences; over 25% were seen once. CDR1 is MNHEY and CDR2 is SVGEGT in the germline V gene. The CDR3 sequence is 16 residues long. V gave up 0 bases and J gave up 4 bases; unmatched junction bases: 1. Sequencing was carried out using glioma tissue, nonneoplastic brain tissue, or PBMCs (not recorded which). The receptor was derived from a human donor with low-grade glioma or glioblastoma, undergoing nonglioma brain surgery, or in good health (not recorded which). This sequence joins TRBV6-2 or TRBV6-3 and TRBJ2-2; TRBD1 matches at 11 bases. CDR3 sequence: CASSYSGTGGTGELFF. The CDR3 DNA is TGTGCCAGCAGTTACTCCGGGACAGGGGGCACCGGGGAGCTGTTTTTT.